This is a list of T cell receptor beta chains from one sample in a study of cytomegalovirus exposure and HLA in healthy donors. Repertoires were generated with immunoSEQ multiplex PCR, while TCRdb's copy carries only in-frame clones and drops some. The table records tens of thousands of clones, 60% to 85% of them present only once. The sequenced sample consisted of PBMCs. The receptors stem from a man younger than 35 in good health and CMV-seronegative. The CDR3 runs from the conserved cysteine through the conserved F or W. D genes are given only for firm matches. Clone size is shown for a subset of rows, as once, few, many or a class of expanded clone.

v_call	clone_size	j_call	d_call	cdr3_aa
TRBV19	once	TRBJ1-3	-	CASSKRDGGNTIYF
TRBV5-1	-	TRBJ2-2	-	CASRFVLANTGELFF
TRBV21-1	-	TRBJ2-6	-	CASSMIRDTSSGANVLTF
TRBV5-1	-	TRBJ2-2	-	CASSLGVGELFF
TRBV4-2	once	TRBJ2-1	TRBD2	CASSRSGGALPEQFF
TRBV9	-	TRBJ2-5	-	CASSPRTTQETQYF
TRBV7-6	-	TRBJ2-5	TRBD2	CASSWSGGKQETQYF
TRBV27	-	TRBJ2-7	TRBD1	CASSLFGGTGQYF
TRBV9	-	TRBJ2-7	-	CASSVDTGSSYEQYF
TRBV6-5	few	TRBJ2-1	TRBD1	CASSSTGTGNNEQFF
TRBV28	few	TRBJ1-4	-	CASSIPPSRDDEKLFF
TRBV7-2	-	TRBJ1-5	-	CASSNYQGSGNQPQHF
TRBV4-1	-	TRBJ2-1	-	CASSHLNEQFF
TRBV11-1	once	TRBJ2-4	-	CASSLYGGLAKNIQYF
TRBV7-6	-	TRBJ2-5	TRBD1	CASSFPGTGGSGTQYF
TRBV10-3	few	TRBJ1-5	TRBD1	CAISLPGQSSNQPQHF
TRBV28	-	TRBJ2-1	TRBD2	CASRRGAPNPLYNEQFF
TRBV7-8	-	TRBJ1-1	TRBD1	CASSHNFETGGGEAFF
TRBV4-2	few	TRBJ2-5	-	CASSQGIAGETQYF
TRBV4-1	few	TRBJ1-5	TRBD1	CASSQGGTGAHQPQHF
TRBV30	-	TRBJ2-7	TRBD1	CAWSGTGTFYEQYF
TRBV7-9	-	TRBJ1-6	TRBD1	CASSPQGDNSPLHF
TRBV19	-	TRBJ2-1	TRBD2	CASTHGLAGARVNEQFF
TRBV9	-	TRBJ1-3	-	CASSVLDGGNTIYF
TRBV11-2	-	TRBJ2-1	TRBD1	CASSFPLGTGEISNEQFF
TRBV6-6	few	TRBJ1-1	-	CASSPGTLNTEAFF
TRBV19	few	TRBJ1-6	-	CASSPGPGDSPLHF
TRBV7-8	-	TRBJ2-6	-	CASSRSSGANVLTF
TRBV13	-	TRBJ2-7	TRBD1	CASSSSGQLYEQYF
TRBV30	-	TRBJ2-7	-	CAWQDTDEQYF
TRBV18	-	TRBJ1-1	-	CASSPLGANTEAFF
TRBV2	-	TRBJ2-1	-	CASSEEAGTGQYNEQFF
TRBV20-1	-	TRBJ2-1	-	CSASPLNEQFF
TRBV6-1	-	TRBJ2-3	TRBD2	CASSVGTSGEVYF
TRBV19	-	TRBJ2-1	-	CASSIQATYNEQFF
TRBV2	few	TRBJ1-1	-	CASSVRGAPDMNTEAFF
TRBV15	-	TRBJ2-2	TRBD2	CATSRDQPWLAGPNTGELFF
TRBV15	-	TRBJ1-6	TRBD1	CATSIGQGGSPLHF
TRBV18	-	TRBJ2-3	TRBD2	CASSPPGLVDTDTQYF
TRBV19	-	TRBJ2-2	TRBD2	CASRRTSGNTGELFF
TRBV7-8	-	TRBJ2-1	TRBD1	CASSLATGYNEQFF
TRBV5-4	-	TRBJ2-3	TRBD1	CASSLGDTGATDTQYF
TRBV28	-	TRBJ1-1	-	CASSLSRSEAFF
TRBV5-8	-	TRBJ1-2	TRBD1	CASSTSGQGDYGYTF
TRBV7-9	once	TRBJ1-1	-	CASSQTGMNTEAFF